This T cell receptor beta chain was recovered during a study of shared T cell receptors in the human thymus. The V and J ends lost 4 bases and 6 bases respectively, with 17 bases between them. The germline V gene has CDR1 MDHEN and CDR2 SYDVKM. The CDR3 spans 15 residues. The method was immunoSEQ multiplex PCR; TCRdb's version includes in-frame clones alone and lacks a portion of them. The repertoire holds about 660,000 clones, about 87% seen once, with 0.0094% in the top ten. The sample was also linked to a second study, of human thymus T cells. That source notes: The donor group consisted of healthy Finnish infants who were having corrective surgery for congenital heart defects. Corrective heart surgery yielded resections, and these provided the thymus tissue. Repertoires from thymus and blood appeared to show biased V and J gene usage.

The chain employs TRBV28 and TRBJ2-3, with D maybe TRBD2 (7 bases). The source material was thymocytes. The TCR originated in a boy in the first two years of life with a congenital heart defect. In DNA form, the CDR3 reads TGTGCCAGCAGTTCGCCGGCCGGGGGGCTGGATACGCAGTATTTT. Protein product: CASSSPAGGLDTQYF.